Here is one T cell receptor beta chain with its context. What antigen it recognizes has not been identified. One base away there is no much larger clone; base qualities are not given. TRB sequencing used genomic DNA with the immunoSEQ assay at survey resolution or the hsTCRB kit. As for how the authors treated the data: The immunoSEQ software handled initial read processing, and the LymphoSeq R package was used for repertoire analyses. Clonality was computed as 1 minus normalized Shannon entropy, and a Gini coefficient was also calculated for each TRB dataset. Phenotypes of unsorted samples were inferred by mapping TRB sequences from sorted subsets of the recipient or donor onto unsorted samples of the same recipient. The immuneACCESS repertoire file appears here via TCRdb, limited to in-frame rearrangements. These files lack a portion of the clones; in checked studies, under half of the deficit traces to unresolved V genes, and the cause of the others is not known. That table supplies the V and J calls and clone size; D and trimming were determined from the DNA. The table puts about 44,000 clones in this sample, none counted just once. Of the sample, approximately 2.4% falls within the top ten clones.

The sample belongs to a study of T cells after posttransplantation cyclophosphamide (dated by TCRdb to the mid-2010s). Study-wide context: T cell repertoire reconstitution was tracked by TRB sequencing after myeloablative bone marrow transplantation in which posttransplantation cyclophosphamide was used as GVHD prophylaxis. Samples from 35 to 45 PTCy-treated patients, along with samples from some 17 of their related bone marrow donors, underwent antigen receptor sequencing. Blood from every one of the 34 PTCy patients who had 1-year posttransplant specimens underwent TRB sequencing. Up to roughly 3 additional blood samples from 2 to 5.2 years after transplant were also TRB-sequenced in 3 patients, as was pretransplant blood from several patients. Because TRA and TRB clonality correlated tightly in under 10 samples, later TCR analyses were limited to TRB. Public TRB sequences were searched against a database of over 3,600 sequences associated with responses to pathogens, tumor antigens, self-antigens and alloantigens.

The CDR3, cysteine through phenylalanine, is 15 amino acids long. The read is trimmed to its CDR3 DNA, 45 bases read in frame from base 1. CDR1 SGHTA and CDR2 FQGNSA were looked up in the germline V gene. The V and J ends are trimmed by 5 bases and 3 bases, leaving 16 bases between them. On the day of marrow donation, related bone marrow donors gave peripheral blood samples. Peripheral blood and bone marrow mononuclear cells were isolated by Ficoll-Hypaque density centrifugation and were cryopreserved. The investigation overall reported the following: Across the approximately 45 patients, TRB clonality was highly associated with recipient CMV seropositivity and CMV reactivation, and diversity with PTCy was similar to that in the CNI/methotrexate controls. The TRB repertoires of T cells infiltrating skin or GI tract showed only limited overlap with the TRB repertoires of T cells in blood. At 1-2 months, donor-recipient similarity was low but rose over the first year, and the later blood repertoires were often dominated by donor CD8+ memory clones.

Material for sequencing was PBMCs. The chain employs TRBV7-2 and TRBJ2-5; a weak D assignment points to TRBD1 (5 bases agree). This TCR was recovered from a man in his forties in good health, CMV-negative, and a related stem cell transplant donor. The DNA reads TGTGCCAGCAGCGTTCAGGGTGGAATAAAAGAGACCCAGTACTTC. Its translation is CASSVQGGIKETQYF.